The 15 T cell receptor beta chains below all came from one sample that was sequenced in a study of response to subunit inactivated influenza vaccine. In TCRdb, the RT-PCR reads were re-called with MiXCR into one record per CDR3 protein. Among 650,000 or so distinct CDR3 sequences listed, 14% were seen once. The sequenced sample was PBMCs from blood, obtained 14 to 15 days before vaccination. The receptor set was obtained from a middle-aged man who received an inactivated influenza vaccine.

This chain connects TRBV5-1 to TRBJ2-5; D might be TRBD2 (6 bases). Germline V gene lookup returns CDR1 SGHRS and CDR2 YFSETQ. CDR3 length: 14 residues. Between the trimmed V and J ends, which lost 2 bases and 5 bases, there was a span of 13 bases. The DNA for the CDR3 is TGCGCCAGCAGCTTAGGAGGGAGTGCGGAGACCCAGTACTTC. Translated: CASSLGGSAETQYF.

There are many counts of this clonotype. V and J are TRBV12-3 or TRBV12-4 and TRBJ2-3, with no clear D. V shed 6 bases and J shed 0 bases, with 4 bases lying between them. CDR3 size: 12 residues. The CDR3 is CASRGSTDTQYF. DNA of the CDR3: TGTGCCAGCAGAGGAAGCACAGATACGCAGTATTTT.

This clonotype has just a few counts. V and J are TRBV12-3 or TRBV12-4 and TRBJ2-7; TRBD2 matches 11 bases. The ends lost 5 bases at V and 7 bases at J; junction bases unmatched: 16. This CDR3 spans 17 amino acids. The CDR3 loop is CASSPGGLAGGKGEQYF. The CDR3 bases are TGTGCCAGCAGTCCCGGGGGGCTAGCGGGAGGAAAGGGGGAGCAGTACTTC.

In its sample, this clonotype was seen many times. The chain combines TRBV10-3 with TRBJ2-2; no reliable D call. This CDR3 comprises 14 residues. In germline, CDR1 is ENHRY, CDR2 SYGVKD. V was cut by 0 bases and J by 3 bases, with 5 bases left in between. This chain's CDR3 is CAISESGDTGELFF. As DNA, the CDR3 is TGTGCCATCAGTGAGTCTGGAGACACCGGGGAGCTGTTTTTT.

The chain is built from TRBV28 and TRBJ2-3; D uncertain. The germline V gene has CDR1 MDHEN and CDR2 SYDVKM. The CDR3 contains 18 residues. Trimming pared 1 base from V and 1 base from J, leaving 18 bases between. The DNA of the CDR3 is TGTGCCAGCAGTTTATTCCAGACTGTCCCTGAGGGCACAGATACGCAGTATTTT. This gives the protein CASSLFQTVPEGTDTQYF.

This clonotype was recorded a few times. This chain links TRBV27 with TRBJ2-3; 8 bases agree with TRBD2. The CDR3 totals 16 residues. Germline loops: CDR1 MNHEY, CDR2 SMNVEV (reference sequence). Trimming cost V 0 bases and J 2 bases; bases outside gene matches: 4. The CDR3: CASSLSPGGHTDTQYF. CDR3 in DNA: TGTGCCAGCAGTTTATCGCCGGGGGGGCACACAGATACGCAGTATTTT.

This sequence joins TRBV29-1 and TRBJ2-5; possibly TRBD1 for D (6 bases). V lost 4 bases to trimming and J lost 4 bases, with 19 bases between them. The CDR3 is 15 residues long. CDR1 SQVTM and CDR2 ANQGSEA come from the germline V gene. CDR3 sequence reads: CSVVPQGRNIETQYF. CDR3 nucleotide sequence: TGCAGCGTTGTACCACAGGGACGGAACATAGAGACCCAGTACTTC.

This clonotype occurred a few times. J is TRBJ2-2 and V is TRBV6-5, with D possibly matching TRBD1 (5 bases). The CDR3 sequence is 15 residues long. V lost 1 base and J 4 bases, leaving 10 bases between the germline ends. Germline V lookup: CDR1 MNHEY, CDR2 SVGAGI. This CDR3 is CASSYWQGVTGELFF. The DNA of the CDR3 is TGTGCCAGCAGTTACTGGCAGGGCGTCACCGGGGAGCTGTTTTTT.

The chain recombines TRBV3-1 with TRBJ2-7; D is unclear. This CDR3 comprises 15 residues. Germline-derived CDR1 and CDR2 are LGHDT and YNNKEL (reference sequence). The V gene lost 3 bases and the J gene lost 0 bases, with 12 bases spanning the gap. CDR3 coding DNA: TGTGCCAGCAGCCAGGGCCGAAGGAGCTCCTACGAGCAGTACTTC. Translation: CASSQGRRSSYEQYF.

The gene calls are TRBV4-2 and TRBJ2-7; 12 nucleotides align to TRBD2. V gave up 1 base and J gave up 4 bases; unmatched junction bases: 5. Per the germline V gene, CDR1 is LGHNA and CDR2 is YNFKEQ. This CDR3 spans 16 amino acids. CDR3 protein: CASSQASGRALYEQYF. The CDR3 DNA follows: TGTGCCAGCAGCCAAGCTAGCGGGAGGGCCTTGTACGAGCAGTACTTC.

This clonotype was seen only a few times. The DNA of the CDR3 is TGCGCCAGCAGCTTTACAGCAACTAATGAAAAACTGTTTTTT. It translates to CASSFTATNEKLFF. This sequence joins TRBV5-1 and TRBJ1-4; D call uncertain. In germline, CDR1 is SGHRS, CDR2 YFSETQ. V dropped 2 bases and J dropped 0 bases, with 5 bases sitting between them. The CDR3 sequence is 14 residues long.

This clonotype has only a few counts. V is TRBV9 and J is TRBJ2-3, with 7 bases matching TRBD2. This CDR3 has 16 amino acids. Looked up from germline, CDR1 is SGDLS and CDR2 is YYNGEE. The trim removed 4 bases at V and 0 bases at J, leaving 8 bases unmatched. DNA for the CDR3: TGTGCCAGCAGCCCCGGAGCTAGCGGAAGCACAGATACGCAGTATTTT. Translated, it gives CASSPGASGSTDTQYF.

In its sample, this clonotype was seen a few times. The chain employs TRBV12-3 or TRBV12-4 and TRBJ2-1; 8 nucleotides align to TRBD1. Trimming removed 0 bases from V and 6 bases from J; junction bases left unmatched: 4. CDR3 length equals 15 residues. The CDR3 reads CASSLASGQGNEQFF. Written as DNA, the CDR3 is TGTGCCAGCAGTTTAGCTAGCGGACAGGGCAATGAGCAGTTCTTC.

This CDR3 is CASSLGELFF. The CDR3 bases are TGTGCCAGCAGCTTGGGGGAGCTGTTTTTT. The chain has TRBV7-9 and TRBJ2-2; D not certain. Germline-derived CDR1 and CDR2 are SEHNR and FQNEAQ (reference sequence). The V end lost 3 bases, the J end lost 8 bases, and 1 base lay between the germline ends. This CDR3 has 10 residues. The whole variable domain, remainder taken from reference TRBV7-9 and TRBJ2-2, is DTGVSQNPRHKITKRGQNVTFRCDPISEHNRLYWYRQTLGQGPEFLTYFQNEAQLEKSRLLSDRFSAERPKGSFSTLEIQRTEQGDSAMYLCASSLGELFFGEGSRLTVL.

There are a few counts of this clonotype. This rearrangement joins TRBV15 to TRBJ1-2, with 9 bases identical to TRBD1. The CDR3 is 15 amino acids. Germline CDR1 and CDR2: LNHNV and YYDKDF (reference sequence). Trimming at V came to 0 bases and at J to 6 bases, leaving 5 bases not matched to a gene. For the CDR3, the DNA is TGTGCCACCAGCAGAGATGCTCGACAGGGGGATGGCTACACCTTC. As protein: CATSRDARQGDGYTF.